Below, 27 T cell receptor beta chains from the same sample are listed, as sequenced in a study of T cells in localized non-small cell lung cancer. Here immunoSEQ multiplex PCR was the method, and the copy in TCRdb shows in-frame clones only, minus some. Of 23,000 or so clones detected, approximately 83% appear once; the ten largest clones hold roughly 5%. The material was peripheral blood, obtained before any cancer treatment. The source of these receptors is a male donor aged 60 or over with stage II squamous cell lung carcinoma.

The CDR3 loop is CASTTAYEAFF. CDR3 bases: TGTGCCAGCACTACGGCGTATGAAGCTTTCTTT. This chain connects TRBV28 to TRBJ1-1; D is uncertain. CDR1 and CDR2 (germline): MDHEN, SYDVKM. CDR3 length equals 11 residues. V was pared by 7 bases and J by 7 bases, with 10 bases between.

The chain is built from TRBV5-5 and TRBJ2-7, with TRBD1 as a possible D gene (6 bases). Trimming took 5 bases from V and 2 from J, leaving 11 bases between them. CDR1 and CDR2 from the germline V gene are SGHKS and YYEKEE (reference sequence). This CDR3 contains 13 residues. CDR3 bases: TGTGCCAGCAGATTCCAGGGGACCTACGAGCAGTACTTC. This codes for CASRFQGTYEQYF.

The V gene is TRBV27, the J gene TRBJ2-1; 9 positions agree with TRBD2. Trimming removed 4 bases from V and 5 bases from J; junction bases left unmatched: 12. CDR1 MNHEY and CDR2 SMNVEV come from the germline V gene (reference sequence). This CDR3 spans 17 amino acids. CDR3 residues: CASSSRSPSGIDNEQFF. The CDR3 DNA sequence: TGTGCCAGCAGTTCCCGGTCGCCTAGCGGGATCGACAATGAGCAGTTCTTC.

The CDR3: CASSQTSGGDTQYF. Here the CDR3 DNA reads TGTGCCAGCAGCCAGACTAGCGGGGGAGATACGCAGTATTTT. V is TRBV5-4 and J is TRBJ2-3; 12 nucleotides match TRBD2. Trimming removed 4 bases from V and 5 bases from J; junction bases left unmatched: 2. The CDR3 sequence is 14 residues long. Germline V CDR1 and CDR2: SGHNT, YYREEE (reference sequence).

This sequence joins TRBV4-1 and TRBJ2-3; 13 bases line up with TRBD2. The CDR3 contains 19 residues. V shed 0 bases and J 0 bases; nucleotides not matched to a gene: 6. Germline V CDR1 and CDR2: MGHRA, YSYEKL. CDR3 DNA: TGCGCCAGCAGCCAAGATTCCGGACTAGCGGGAGTGAGCACAGATACGCAGTATTTT. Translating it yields CASSQDSGLAGVSTDTQYF.

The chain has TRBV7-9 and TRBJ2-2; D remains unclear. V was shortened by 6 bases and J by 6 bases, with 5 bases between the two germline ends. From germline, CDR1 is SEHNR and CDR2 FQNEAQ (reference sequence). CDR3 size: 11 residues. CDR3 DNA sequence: TGTGCCAGCAGAGAGGCCGGGGAGCTGTTTTTT. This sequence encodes CASREAGELFF.

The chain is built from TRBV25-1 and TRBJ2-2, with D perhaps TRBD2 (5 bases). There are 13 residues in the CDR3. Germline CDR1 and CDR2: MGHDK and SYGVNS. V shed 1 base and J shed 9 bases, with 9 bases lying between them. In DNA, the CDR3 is TGTGCCAGCAGTGAATCGACGGGGAGGGAGCTGTTTTTT. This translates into CASSESTGRELFF.

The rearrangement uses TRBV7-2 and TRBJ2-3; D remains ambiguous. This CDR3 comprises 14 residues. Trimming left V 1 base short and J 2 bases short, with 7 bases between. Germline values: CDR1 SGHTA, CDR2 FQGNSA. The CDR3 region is CASSLVLVTDTQYF. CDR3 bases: TGTGCCAGCAGCTTAGTGTTAGTCACAGATACGCAGTATTTT.

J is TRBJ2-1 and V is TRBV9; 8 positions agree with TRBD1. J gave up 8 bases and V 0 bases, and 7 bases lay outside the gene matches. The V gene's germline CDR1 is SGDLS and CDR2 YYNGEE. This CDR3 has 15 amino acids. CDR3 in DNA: TGTGCCAGCAGCGTAGGAAGGGGACAGGCCCATGAGCAGTTCTTC. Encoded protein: CASSVGRGQAHEQFF.

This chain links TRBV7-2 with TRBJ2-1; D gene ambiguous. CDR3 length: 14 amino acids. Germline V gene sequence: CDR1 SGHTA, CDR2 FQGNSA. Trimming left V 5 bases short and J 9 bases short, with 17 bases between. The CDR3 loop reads CASSPDLRTGEQFF. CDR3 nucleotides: TGTGCCAGCAGCCCTGATTTACGGACGGGTGAGCAGTTCTTC.

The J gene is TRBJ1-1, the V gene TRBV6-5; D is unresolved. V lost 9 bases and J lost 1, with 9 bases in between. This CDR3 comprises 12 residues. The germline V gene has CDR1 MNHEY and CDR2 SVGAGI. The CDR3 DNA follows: TGTGCCAGTCAGCGTCAGAACACTGAAGCTTTCTTT. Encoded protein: CASQRQNTEAFF.

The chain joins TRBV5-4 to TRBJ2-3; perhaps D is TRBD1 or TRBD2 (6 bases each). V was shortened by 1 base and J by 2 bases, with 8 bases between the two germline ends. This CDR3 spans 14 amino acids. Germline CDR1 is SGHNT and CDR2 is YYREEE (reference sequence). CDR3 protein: CASSLTGATDTQYF. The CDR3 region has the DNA TGTGCCAGCAGCTTGACGGGGGCCACAGATACGCAGTATTTT.

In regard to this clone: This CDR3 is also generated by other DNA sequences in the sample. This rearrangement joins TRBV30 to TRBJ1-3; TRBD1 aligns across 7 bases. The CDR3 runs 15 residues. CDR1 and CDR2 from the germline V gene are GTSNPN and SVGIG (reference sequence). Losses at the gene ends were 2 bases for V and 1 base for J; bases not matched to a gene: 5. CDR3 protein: CAWSRDSGSGNTIYF. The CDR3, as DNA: TGTGCCTGGAGTAGGGACAGCGGGTCTGGAAACACCATATATTTT.

DNA of the CDR3: TGTGCCAGTAGCCCGAGGAGCGATGCTAGCGGGCACTCCTACGAGCAGTACTTC. Translated, it gives CASSPRSDASGHSYEQYF. The chain couples TRBV19 to TRBJ2-7; the match to TRBD2 covers 8 bases. CDR1 and CDR2 from the germline V gene are LNHDA and SQIVND (reference sequence). The ends lost 6 bases at V and 0 bases at J; junction bases unmatched: 16. CDR3 length: 18 residues.

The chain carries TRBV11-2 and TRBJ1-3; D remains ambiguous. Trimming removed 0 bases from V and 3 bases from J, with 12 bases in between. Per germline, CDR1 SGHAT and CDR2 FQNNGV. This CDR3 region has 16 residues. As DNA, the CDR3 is TGTGCCAGCAGCTTAGACATGACACAGATTGGAAACACCATATATTTT. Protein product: CASSLDMTQIGNTIYF.

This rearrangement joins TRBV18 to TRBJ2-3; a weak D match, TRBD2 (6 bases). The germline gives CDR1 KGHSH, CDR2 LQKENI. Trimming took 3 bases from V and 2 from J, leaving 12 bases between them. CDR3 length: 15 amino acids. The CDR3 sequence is CASSPNGGTTDTQYF. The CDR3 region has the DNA TGTGCCAGCTCACCGAACGGGGGAACCACAGATACGCAGTATTTT.

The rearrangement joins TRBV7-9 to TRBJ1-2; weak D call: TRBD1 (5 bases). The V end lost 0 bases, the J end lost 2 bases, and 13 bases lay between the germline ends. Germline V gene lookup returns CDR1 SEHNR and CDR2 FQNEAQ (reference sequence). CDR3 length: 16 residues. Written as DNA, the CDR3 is TGTGCCAGCAGCTTAGCAGGGGCAGGTGGGAACTATGGCTACACCTTC. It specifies CASSLAGAGGNYGYTF.

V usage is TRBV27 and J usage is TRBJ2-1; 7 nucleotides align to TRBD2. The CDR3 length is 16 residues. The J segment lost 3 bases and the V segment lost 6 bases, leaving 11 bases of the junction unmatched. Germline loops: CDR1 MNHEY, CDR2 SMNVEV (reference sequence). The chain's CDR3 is CASSPTWTSRYNEQFF. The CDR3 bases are TGTGCCAGCAGCCCCACCTGGACTAGTCGCTACAATGAGCAGTTCTTC.

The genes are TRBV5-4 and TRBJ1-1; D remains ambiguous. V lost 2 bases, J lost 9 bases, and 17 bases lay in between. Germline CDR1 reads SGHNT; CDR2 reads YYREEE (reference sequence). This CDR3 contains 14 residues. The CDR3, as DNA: TGTGCCAGCAGCTTAGGCTCGGGTGGGTTGCAAGCTTTCTTT. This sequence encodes CASSLGSGGLQAFF. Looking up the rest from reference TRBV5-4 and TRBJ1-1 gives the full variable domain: ETGVTQSPTHLIKTRGQQVTLRCSSQSGHNTVSWYQQALGQGPQFIFQYYREEENGRGNFPPRFSGLQFPNYSSELNVNALELDDSALYLCASSLGSGGLQAFFGQGTRLTVV.

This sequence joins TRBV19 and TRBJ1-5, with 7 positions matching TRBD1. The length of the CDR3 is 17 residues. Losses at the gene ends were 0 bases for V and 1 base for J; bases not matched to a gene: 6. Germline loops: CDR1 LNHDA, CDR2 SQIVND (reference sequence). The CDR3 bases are TGTGCCAGTAGTATAGACCCGACAGGGACCAGCAATCAGCCCCAGCATTTT. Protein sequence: CASSIDPTGTSNQPQHF.

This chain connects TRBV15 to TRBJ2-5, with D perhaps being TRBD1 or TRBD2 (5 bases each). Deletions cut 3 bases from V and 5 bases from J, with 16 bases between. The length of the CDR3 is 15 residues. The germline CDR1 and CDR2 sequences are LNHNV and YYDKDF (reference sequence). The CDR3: CATSRDPGQRETQYF. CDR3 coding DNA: TGTGCCACCAGCAGGGACCCGGGGCAGCGGGAGACCCAGTACTTC.

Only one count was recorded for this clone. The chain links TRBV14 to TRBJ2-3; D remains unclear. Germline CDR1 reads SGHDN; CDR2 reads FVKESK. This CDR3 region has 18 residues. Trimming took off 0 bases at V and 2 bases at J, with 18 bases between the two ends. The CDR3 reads CASSQDRTLTSFTDTQYF. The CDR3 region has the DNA TGTGCCAGCAGCCAAGATCGAACGTTGACGAGTTTCACAGATACGCAGTATTTT.

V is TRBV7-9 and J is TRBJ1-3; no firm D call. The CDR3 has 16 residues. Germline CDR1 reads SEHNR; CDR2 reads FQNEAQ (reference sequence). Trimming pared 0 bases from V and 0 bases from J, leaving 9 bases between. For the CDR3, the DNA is TGTGCCAGCAGCTTAGCTGGAGGAGTCTCTGGAAACACCATATATTTT. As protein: CASSLAGGVSGNTIYF.

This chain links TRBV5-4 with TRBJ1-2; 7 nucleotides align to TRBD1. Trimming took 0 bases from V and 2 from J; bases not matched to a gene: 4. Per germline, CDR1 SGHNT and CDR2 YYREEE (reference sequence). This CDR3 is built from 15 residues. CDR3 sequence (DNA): TGTGCCAGCAGCTTGGCCAGGGGGGGGAACTATGGCTACACCTTC. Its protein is CASSLARGGNYGYTF.

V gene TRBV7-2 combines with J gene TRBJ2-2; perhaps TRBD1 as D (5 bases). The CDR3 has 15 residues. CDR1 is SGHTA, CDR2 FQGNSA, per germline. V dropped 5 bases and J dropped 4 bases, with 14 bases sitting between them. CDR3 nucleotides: TGTGCCAGCAGCCTACTGGGGCGATCCACCGGGGAGCTGTTTTTT. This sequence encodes CASSLLGRSTGELFF.

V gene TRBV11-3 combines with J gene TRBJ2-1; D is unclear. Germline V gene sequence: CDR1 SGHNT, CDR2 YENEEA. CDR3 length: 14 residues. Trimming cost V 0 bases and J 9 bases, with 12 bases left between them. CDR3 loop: CASSLDPNTREQFF. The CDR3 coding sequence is TGTGCCAGCAGCTTAGATCCCAATACTCGTGAGCAGTTCTTC. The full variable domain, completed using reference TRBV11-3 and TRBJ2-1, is EAGVVQSPRYKIIEKKQPVAFWCNPISGHNTLYWYLQNLGQGPELLIRYENEEAVDDSQLPKDRFSAERLKGVDSTLKIQPAELGDSAVYLCASSLDPNTREQFFGPGTRLTVL.

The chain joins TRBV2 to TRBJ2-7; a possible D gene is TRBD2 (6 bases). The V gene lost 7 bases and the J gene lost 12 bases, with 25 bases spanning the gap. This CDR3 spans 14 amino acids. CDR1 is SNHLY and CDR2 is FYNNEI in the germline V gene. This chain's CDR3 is CASTERALGGGAYF. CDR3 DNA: TGTGCCAGCACCGAGCGGGCACTCGGAGGTGGGGCGTACTTC.